One and the same sample provided the 29 T cell receptor beta chains below, sequenced in a study of T cell responses to AZD1222 COVID-19 vaccine. Here immunoSEQ multiplex PCR was the method, and the copy in TCRdb shows in-frame clones only, minus some. Altogether some 150,000 clones are present, roughly 85% being singletons, with the ten largest covering 7.9%. This specimen was peripheral blood, taken 28 days after the second dose of the MenACWY control vaccine. The source is an adult who received the MenACWY meningococcal vaccine as a control.

The CDR3 loop reads CASSPSWGNTEAFF. The CDR3 nucleotides read TGTGCCAGCAGCCCTAGTTGGGGAAACACTGAAGCTTTCTTT. The V call is TRBV11-1, the J call TRBJ1-1, with D unresolved. V lost 5 bases and J 2 bases, leaving 12 bases between the germline ends. This CDR3 region has 14 residues. Germline CDR1 SGHAT, CDR2 FQDESV (reference sequence).

J is TRBJ1-2 and V is TRBV9, with D unresolved. V shed 3 bases and J shed 8 bases, with 8 bases lying between them. CDR3 length: 11 residues. CDR1 and CDR2 (germline): SGDLS, YYNGEE. The CDR3 nucleotides read TGTGCCAGCAGCGAGAGGATAGGCTACACCTTC. It codes for CASSERIGYTF.

This sequence joins TRBV30 and TRBJ2-4, with D possibly TRBD2 on 5 matching bases. Germline V gene sequence: CDR1 GTSNPN, CDR2 SVGIG (reference sequence). The length of the CDR3 is 13 residues. V was trimmed by 2 bases and J by 8 bases, leaving 13 bases between them. In DNA, the CDR3 is TGTGCCTGGAGTCTGAGGGATGGGCACATTCAGTACTTC. It yields the protein CAWSLRDGHIQYF.

V and J are TRBV5-6 and TRBJ2-4; possibly TRBD1 for D (5 bases). V shed 1 base and J shed 1 base, with 9 bases lying between them. CDR3 length equals 15 residues. CDR1 is SGHDT, CDR2 YYEEEE, per germline. This chain's CDR3 is CASSLSGKAKNIQYF. CDR3 bases: TGTGCCAGCAGCTTGTCAGGGAAGGCCAAAAACATTCAGTACTTC.

This clone was detected a few times. The chain is built from TRBV7-2 and TRBJ1-1; D is uncertain. Germline V lookup: CDR1 SGHTA, CDR2 FQGNSA. CDR3 length equals 17 residues. V gave up 0 bases and J gave up 10 bases, with 24 bases separating them. This CDR3 is CASSLALSDSSLLGAFF. The CDR3 coding sequence is TGTGCCAGCAGCTTAGCGCTAAGCGACTCCTCACTCCTGGGAGCTTTCTTT.

The chain recombines TRBV5-4 with TRBJ1-2, with D perhaps matching TRBD1 (5 bases). The CDR3 is 13 amino acids. Trimming removed 0 bases at V and 4 bases at J, with 7 bases between. Germline CDR1 and CDR2: SGHNT and YYREEE (reference sequence). The DNA for the CDR3 is TGTGCCAGCAGCTTGGCCAGGGTCTATGGCTACACCTTC. Encoded protein: CASSLARVYGYTF.

The chain couples TRBV7-9 to TRBJ2-1, with D uncertain. The V gene's germline CDR1 is SEHNR and CDR2 FQNEAQ (reference sequence). The CDR3 sequence is 16 residues long. Trimming took off 6 bases at V and 1 base at J, with 16 bases between the two ends. CDR3 sequence reads: CASRSVADGSYNEQFF. The CDR3 coding sequence is TGTGCCAGCAGATCAGTTGCGGACGGTTCCTACAATGAGCAGTTCTTC.

The V gene is TRBV6-5, the J gene TRBJ2-7, with D possibly being TRBD1 (5 bases). V was trimmed by 7 bases and J by 5 bases, leaving 15 bases between them. Germline assignment: CDR1 MNHEY and CDR2 SVGAGI. The CDR3 is 13 amino acids. In nucleotides, the CDR3 is TGTGCCAGCACCCCTCTTGGCAGGGACGAGCAGTACGTC. This sequence encodes CASTPLGRDEQYV.

This clone was counted a few times. The chain is built from TRBV5-1 and TRBJ2-3, with TRBD1 matching 8 bases. The CDR3 has 12 residues. J lost 4 bases, V lost 9 bases, and 4 bases had no gene match. From germline, CDR1 is SGHRS and CDR2 YFSETQ. CDR3 sequence reads: CAIRTGPDTQYF. Written as DNA, the CDR3 is TGCGCCATCCGGACAGGGCCAGATACGCAGTATTTT. Filled out from reference TRBV5-1 and TRBJ2-3, the complete variable domain reads KAGVTQTPRYLIKTRGQQVTLSCSPISGHRSVSWYQQTPGQGLQFLFEYFSETQRNKGNFPGRFSGRQFSNSRSEMNVSTLELGDSALYLCAIRTGPDTQYFGPGTRLTVL.

This sequence joins TRBV27 and TRBJ2-1; possible D gene TRBD1, 6 bases. V was trimmed by 3 bases and J by 7 bases, leaving 13 bases between them. Per the germline V gene, CDR1 is MNHEY and CDR2 is SMNVEV (reference sequence). The CDR3 extends over 14 amino acids. CDR3 nucleotide sequence: TGTGCCAGCAGTTTGCTTAGGACAGATAATGAGCAGTTCTTC. It codes for CASSLLRTDNEQFF.

Note on this clone: At the DNA level, this CDR3 is encoded by other sequences in the same sample as well. The chain links TRBV18 to TRBJ1-4; TRBD1 matches 9 bases. Germline trimming cut 3 bases from V and 3 bases from J; bases unmatched to any gene: 2. This CDR3 comprises 15 residues. Germline assignment: CDR1 KGHSH and CDR2 LQKENI. CDR3 sequence: CASSPRQGANEKLFF. The CDR3 DNA reads as TGTGCCAGCTCACCTAGACAGGGGGCTAATGAAAAACTGTTTTTT.

The rearrangement links TRBV6-5 to TRBJ2-7, with D maybe TRBD2 (5 bases). V lost 0 bases and J 5 bases, leaving 8 bases between the germline ends. The germline V gene encodes CDR1 MNHEY and CDR2 SVGAGI. The CDR3 is 13 residues long. The CDR3 DNA sequence: TGTGCCAGCAGTTACTCGGAGGTAAACGAGCAGTACTTC. The encoded protein is CASSYSEVNEQYF.

The chain links TRBV5-4 to TRBJ2-2; 10 nucleotides align to TRBD1. The CDR3 length is 17 residues. The V gene's germline CDR1 is SGHNT and CDR2 YYREEE (reference sequence). V lost 4 bases and J lost 8; bases outside the gene matches: 14. CDR3 residues: CASSPDPGTGDAGELFF. The CDR3 bases are TGTGCCAGCAGCCCTGATCCCGGGACAGGGGACGCTGGGGAGCTGTTTTTT.

The chain couples TRBV18 to TRBJ2-1, with 11 bases identical to TRBD2. CDR3 size: 16 residues. Trimming at V came to 3 bases and at J to 4 bases, leaving 5 bases not matched to a gene. From germline, CDR1 is KGHSH and CDR2 LQKENI. CDR3 coding DNA: TGTGCCAGCTCACCGGGACTAGCGGCGGTATACAATGAGCAGTTCTTC. It codes for CASSPGLAAVYNEQFF.

The rearrangement links TRBV10-3 to TRBJ2-7; D tentatively fits TRBD1 or TRBD2 (6 bases each). This CDR3 contains 14 residues. V was clipped by 6 bases and J by 7 bases, with 19 bases between them. CDR1 is ENHRY and CDR2 is SYGVKD in the germline V gene. CDR3 sequence: CAIRTPSGAGEQYF. In DNA, the CDR3 is TGTGCCATCAGGACCCCCTCAGGGGCGGGGGAGCAGTACTTC.

The V and J genes are TRBV5-6 and TRBJ2-6, with a weak D call TRBD1 (5 bases). The CDR3 loop spans 15 amino acids. Germline V gives CDR1 SGHDT, CDR2 YYEEEE. Trimming took off 0 bases at V and 1 base at J, with 5 bases between the two ends. CDR3 residues: CASSLGQSGANVLTF. The DNA of the CDR3 is TGTGCCAGCAGCTTGGGACAGTCTGGGGCCAACGTCCTGACTTTC.

The chain has TRBV5-1 and TRBJ1-5; D not resolved. The germline V gene has CDR1 SGHRS and CDR2 YFSETQ. The CDR3 extends over 13 amino acids. Trimming stripped 2 bases from V and 9 bases from J, with 12 bases between. This CDR3 reads CASSLYGELPQHF. The CDR3 region has the DNA TGCGCCAGCAGCTTATACGGAGAACTGCCCCAGCATTTT.

The chain has TRBV4-1 and TRBJ1-6; D uncertain. Trimming stripped 0 bases from V and 14 bases from J, with 14 bases between. The V gene's germline CDR1 is MGHRA and CDR2 YSYEKL. The CDR3 runs 14 residues. Written as DNA, the CDR3 is TGCGCCAGCAGCCAAGAGATAGTAGGGAAAACCCTCCACTTT. This gives the protein CASSQEIVGKTLHF.

The gene calls are TRBV6-6 and TRBJ1-2; 9 bases are shared with TRBD1. This CDR3 contains 16 residues. The V gene's germline CDR1 is MNHNY and CDR2 SVGAGI (reference sequence). The ends lost 0 bases at V and 0 bases at J; junction bases unmatched: 2. In nucleotides, the CDR3 is TGTGCCAGCAGTTACTCTAGGGACAGGGCTAACTATGGCTACACCTTC. Encoded protein: CASSYSRDRANYGYTF.

The J gene is TRBJ2-5, the V gene TRBV6-2 or TRBV6-3; 9 bases align to TRBD1. The CDR3 is 16 residues long. The junction had 12 bases not matched to a gene; V was cut back by 6 bases and J by 4 bases. Looked up from germline, CDR1 is MNHEY and CDR2 is SVGEGT. In nucleotides, the CDR3 is TGTGCCAGCAGCCCGGGACAGGGTAAAGGTGGAGAGACCCAGTACTTC. Translated: CASSPGQGKGGETQYF.

The V and J genes are TRBV18 and TRBJ1-5, with unresolved D. CDR1 and CDR2 (germline): KGHSH, LQKENI. V lost 3 bases and J 4 bases, leaving 4 bases between the germline ends. This CDR3 spans 12 amino acids. As DNA, the CDR3 is TGTGCCAGCTCACCCGGAAATCAGCCCCAGCATTTT. Protein: CASSPGNQPQHF.

This chain connects TRBV7-8 to TRBJ1-1; D uncertain. The germline V gene encodes CDR1 SGHVS and CDR2 FQNEAQ. The CDR3 contains 11 residues. V was clipped by 5 bases and J by 8 bases, with 9 bases between them. CDR3 coding DNA: TGTGCCAGCAGCCTATCCTTCGAAGCTTTCTTT. This translates into CASSLSFEAFF.

V gene TRBV27 combines with J gene TRBJ2-7; no definite D call. CDR3 length equals 11 residues. Germline V gene data show CDR1 as MNHEY and CDR2 as SMNVEV (reference sequence). The germline V and J ends were trimmed by 4 bases and 5 bases, with 6 bases remaining between them. Here the CDR3 DNA reads TGTGCCAGCAGTTCCCAGCACGAGCAGTACTTC. Its protein product is CASSSQHEQYF.

This chain connects TRBV15 to TRBJ1-6; the D is unclear. Per germline, CDR1 LNHNV and CDR2 YYDKDF (reference sequence). V was cut by 0 bases and J by 12 bases, with 21 bases left in between. The CDR3 is 17 amino acids. Here the CDR3 DNA reads TGTGCCACCAGCAGAGATGTATCGAGGGCCCGCGGGGAACCCCTCCACTTT. It codes for CATSRDVSRARGEPLHF.

This chain uses TRBV5-1 with TRBJ1-4; D may be TRBD1 (5 bases). Germline CDR1 is SGHRS and CDR2 is YFSETQ. The ends were cut back, 0 bases at V and 7 bases at J, with 13 bases in the middle. CDR3 size: 15 residues. The CDR3 reads CASSLDVGRGEKLFF. CDR3 nucleotides: TGCGCCAGCAGCTTGGATGTCGGGAGGGGTGAAAAACTGTTTTTT.

This clone was seen a handful of times. The chain links TRBV7-9 to TRBJ2-1, with D possibly being TRBD1 (5 bases). Trimming removed 6 bases from V and 5 bases from J, with 11 bases in between. This CDR3 spans 13 amino acids. Germline assignment: CDR1 SEHNR and CDR2 FQNEAQ (reference sequence). DNA for the CDR3: TGTGCCAGCAGGTCAGGGATAGACAATGAGCAGTTCTTC. Translating gives CASRSGIDNEQFF.

This chain links TRBV5-8 with TRBJ2-2; 8 bases fit TRBD1. The V gene end was trimmed by 3 bases and the J gene end by 0 bases; junction bases not matched to a gene: 10. CDR1 SGHTS and CDR2 YDEGEE come from the germline V gene. The CDR3 consists of 18 residues. CDR3 nucleotides: TGTGCCAGCAGCTCTCCCGGGCAGGGGGCTCCGAACACCGGGGAGCTGTTTTTT. It yields the protein CASSSPGQGAPNTGELFF.

The J gene is TRBJ1-2, the V gene TRBV11-2; D may be TRBD1 (5 bases). V was shortened by 5 bases and J by 8 bases, with 15 bases between the two germline ends. The CDR3 loop spans 13 amino acids. Germline-derived CDR1 and CDR2 are SGHAT and FQNNGV. CDR3 region: CASSPGDGYGYTF. CDR3 bases: TGTGCCAGCAGCCCCGGGGACGGGTACGGCTACACCTTC.

CDR3 amino acids: CASSLGGLAGNEQYV. The CDR3 region has the DNA TGTGCCAGCAGCCTAGGGGGGCTAGCGGGAAACGAGCAGTACGTC. This chain connects TRBV7-2 to TRBJ2-7; TRBD2 agrees at 9 bases. CDR3 length: 15 residues. Germline CDR1 and CDR2: SGHTA and FQGNSA. V was pared by 5 bases and J by 5 bases, with 10 bases of the junction left unmatched.